The present T cell receptor (beta chain) was sequenced within a study of tumor-infiltrating lymphocytes in localized non-small cell lung cancer. Turning to the study itself: Several tumor histologies, both smoking statuses, and some post-neoadjuvant chemotherapy samples were included. Overall study results and limits: Compared with uninvolved lung, tumors showed higher T cell infiltration by TCRbeta sequencing.

Germline loops: CDR1 LNHDA, CDR2 SQIVND (reference sequence). There are 15 residues in the CDR3. J gave up 1 base and V 4 bases, and 3 bases lay outside the gene matches. Here immunoSEQ multiplex PCR was the method, and the copy in TCRdb shows in-frame clones only, minus some. The table includes about 15,000 clones, around 72% detected once. Details on this clone: What it recognizes is unknown.

The receptor's source is a human donor with non-small cell lung cancer. J is TRBJ1-5 and V is TRBV19; 8 nucleotides line up with TRBD1. Specimen: lung tumor tissue. The CDR3 DNA follows: TGTGCCAGTAGTACCGACAGGGGAAGCAATCAGCCCCAGCATTTT. Translation gives CASSTDRGSNQPQHF.